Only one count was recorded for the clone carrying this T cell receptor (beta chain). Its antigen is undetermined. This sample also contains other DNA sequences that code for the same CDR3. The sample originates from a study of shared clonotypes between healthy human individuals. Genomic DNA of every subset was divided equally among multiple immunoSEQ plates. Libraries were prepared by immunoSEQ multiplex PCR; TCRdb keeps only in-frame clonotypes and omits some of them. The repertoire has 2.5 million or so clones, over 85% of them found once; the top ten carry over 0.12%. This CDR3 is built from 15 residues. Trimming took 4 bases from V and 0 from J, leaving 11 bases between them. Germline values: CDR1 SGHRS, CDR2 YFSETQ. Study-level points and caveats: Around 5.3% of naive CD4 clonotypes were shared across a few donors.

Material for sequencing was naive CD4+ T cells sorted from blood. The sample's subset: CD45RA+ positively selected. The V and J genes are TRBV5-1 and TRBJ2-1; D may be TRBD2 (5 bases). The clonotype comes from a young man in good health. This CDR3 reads CASSPEGSSYNEQFF. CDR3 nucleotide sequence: TGCGCCAGCAGCCCGGAAGGGAGCTCCTACAATGAGCAGTTCTTC.